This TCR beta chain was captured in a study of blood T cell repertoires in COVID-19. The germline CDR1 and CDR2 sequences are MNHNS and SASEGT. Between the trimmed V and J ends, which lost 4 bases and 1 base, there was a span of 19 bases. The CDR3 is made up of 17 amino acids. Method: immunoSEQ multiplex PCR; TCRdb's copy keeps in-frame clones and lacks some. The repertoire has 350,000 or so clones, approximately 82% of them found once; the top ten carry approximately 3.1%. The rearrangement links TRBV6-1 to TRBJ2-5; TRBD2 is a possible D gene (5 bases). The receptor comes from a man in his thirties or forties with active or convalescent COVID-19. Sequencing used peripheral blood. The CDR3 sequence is CASSVASFTLLQETQYF. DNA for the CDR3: TGTGCCAGCAGTGTGGCTAGCTTCACCCTCCTCCAAGAGACCCAGTACTTC.